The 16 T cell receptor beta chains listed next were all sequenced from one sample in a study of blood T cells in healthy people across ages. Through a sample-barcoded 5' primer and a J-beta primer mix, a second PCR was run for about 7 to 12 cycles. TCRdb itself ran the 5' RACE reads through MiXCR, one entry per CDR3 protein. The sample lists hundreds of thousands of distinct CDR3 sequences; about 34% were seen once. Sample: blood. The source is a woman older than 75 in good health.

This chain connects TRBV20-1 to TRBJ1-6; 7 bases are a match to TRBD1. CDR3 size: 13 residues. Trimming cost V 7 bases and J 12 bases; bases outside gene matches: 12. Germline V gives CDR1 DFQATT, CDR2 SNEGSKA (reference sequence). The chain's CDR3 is CSGVQQGKRPLHF. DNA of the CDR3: TGCAGTGGCGTACAACAGGGGAAGCGACCCCTCCACTTT.

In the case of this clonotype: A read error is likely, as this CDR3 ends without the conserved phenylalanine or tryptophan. The CDR3 region is CASSLVFGGPANTGELFC. CDR3 in DNA: TGTGCCAGCAGCTTGGTCTTCGGGGGCCCTGCGAACACCGGGGAGCTGTTTTGT. The rearrangement links TRBV7-9 to TRBJ2-2; D possibly uses TRBD1 or TRBD2 (6 bases each). The CDR3 is 18 residues long. V lost 3 bases and J 0 bases, leaving 17 bases between the germline ends. Germline-derived CDR1 and CDR2 are SEHNR and FQNEAQ (reference sequence).

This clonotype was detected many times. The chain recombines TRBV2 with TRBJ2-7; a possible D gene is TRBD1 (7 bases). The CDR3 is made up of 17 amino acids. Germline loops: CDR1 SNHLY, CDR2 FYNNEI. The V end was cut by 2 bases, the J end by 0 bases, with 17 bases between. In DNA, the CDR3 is TGTGCCAGCAGTGAATACTCAGGGGGGCTGAACTCCTACGAGCAGTACTTC. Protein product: CASSEYSGGLNSYEQYF. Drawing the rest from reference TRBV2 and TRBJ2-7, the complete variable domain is EPEVTQTPSHQVTQMGQEVILRCVPISNHLYFYWYRQILGQKVEFLVSFYNNEISEKSEIFDDQFSVERPDGSNFTLKIRSTKLEDSAMYFCASSEYSGGLNSYEQYFGPGTRLTVT.

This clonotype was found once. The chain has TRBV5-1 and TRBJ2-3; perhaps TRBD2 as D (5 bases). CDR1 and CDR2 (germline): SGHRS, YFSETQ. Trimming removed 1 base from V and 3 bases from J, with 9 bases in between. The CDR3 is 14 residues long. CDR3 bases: TGCGCCAGCAGCTTGCCTAGCTCGACAGATACGCAGTATTTT. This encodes CASSLPSSTDTQYF.

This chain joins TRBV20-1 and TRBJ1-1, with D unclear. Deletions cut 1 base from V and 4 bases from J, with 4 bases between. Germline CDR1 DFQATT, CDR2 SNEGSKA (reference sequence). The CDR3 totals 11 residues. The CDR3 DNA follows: TGCAGTGCTAGAGGGGGCACTGAAGCTTTCTTT. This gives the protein CSARGGTEAFF.

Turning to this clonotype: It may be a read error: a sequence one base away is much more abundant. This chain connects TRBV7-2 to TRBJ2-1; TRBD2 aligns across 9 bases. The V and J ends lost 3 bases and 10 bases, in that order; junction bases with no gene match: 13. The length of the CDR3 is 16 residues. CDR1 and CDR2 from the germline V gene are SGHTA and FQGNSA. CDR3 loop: CASSLGCAGGRKEQFF. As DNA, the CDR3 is TGTGCCAGCAGCTTGGGGTGTGCGGGGGGGCGAAAGGAGCAGTTCTTC.

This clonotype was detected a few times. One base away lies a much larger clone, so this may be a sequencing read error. CDR3 sequence (DNA): TGCAGTGCTAGAGATCTGGGACAGAACCATGGCTGCACCTTC. Amino acid sequence: CSARDLGQNHGCTF. The J gene is TRBJ1-2, the V gene TRBV20-1, with 7 bases fitting TRBD1. From germline, CDR1 is DFQATT and CDR2 SNEGSKA (reference sequence). This CDR3 is 14 amino acids long.

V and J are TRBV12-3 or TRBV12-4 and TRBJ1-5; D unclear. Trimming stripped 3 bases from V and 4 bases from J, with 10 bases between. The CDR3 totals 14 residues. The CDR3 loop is CASSFMRENQPQHF. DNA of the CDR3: TGTGCCAGCAGTTTTATGCGGGAGAATCAGCCCCAGCATTTT.

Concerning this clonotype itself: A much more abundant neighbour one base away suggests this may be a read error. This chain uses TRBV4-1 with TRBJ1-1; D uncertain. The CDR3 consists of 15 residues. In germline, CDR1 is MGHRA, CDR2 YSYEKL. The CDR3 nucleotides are TGCGCCAGCAGCCAGGGTCGCGCGGTAGGCACTGAAGTTTTCTTT. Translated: CASSQGRAVGTEVFF.

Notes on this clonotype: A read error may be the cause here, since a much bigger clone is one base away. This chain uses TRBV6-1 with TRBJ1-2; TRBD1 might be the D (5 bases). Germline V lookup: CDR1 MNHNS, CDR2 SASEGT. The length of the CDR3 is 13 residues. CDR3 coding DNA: TGTGCCGGCAGTCAGCCGGGACGGTATGGCTACACCTTC. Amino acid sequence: CAGSQPGRYGYTF.

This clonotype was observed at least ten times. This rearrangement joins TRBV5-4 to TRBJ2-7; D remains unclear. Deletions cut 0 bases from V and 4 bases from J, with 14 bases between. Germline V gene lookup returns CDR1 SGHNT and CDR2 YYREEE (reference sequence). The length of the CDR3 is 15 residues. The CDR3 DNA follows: TGTGCCAGCAGCTTGGGCTTTCAACTTGTATACGAGCAGTACTTC. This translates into CASSLGFQLVYEQYF.

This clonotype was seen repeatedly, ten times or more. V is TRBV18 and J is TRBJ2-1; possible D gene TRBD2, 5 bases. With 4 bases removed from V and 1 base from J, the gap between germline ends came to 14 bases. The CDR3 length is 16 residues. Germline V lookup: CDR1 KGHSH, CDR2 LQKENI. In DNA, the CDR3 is TGTGCCAGCTCACAACTTGGACTCGAATCCTACAATGAGCAGTTCTTC. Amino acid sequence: CASSQLGLESYNEQFF.

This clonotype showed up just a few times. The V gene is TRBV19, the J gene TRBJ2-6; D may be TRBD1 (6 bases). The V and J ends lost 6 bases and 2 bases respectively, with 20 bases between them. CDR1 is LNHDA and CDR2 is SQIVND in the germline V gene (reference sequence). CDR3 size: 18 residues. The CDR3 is CASRVGQGQRTGANVLTF. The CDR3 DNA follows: TGTGCCAGTAGAGTCGGGCAGGGGCAGCGAACTGGGGCCAACGTCCTGACTTTC.

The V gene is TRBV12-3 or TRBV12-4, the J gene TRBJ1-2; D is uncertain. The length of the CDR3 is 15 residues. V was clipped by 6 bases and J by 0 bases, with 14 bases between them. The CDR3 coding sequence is TGTGCCAGCAGATCCGGACGGCTACCTAACTATGGCTACACCTTC. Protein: CASRSGRLPNYGYTF.

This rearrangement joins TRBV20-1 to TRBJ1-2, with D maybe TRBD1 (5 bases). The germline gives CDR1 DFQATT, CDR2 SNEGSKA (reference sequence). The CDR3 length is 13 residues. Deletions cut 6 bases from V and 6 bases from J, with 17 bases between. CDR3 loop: CSAPGGRADGYTF. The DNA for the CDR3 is TGCAGTGCGCCCGGGGGGAGGGCTGATGGCTACACCTTC.

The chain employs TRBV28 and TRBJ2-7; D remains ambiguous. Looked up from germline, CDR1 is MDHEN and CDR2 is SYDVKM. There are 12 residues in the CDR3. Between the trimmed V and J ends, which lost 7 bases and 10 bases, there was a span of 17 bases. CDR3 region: CASNQAKNTQYF. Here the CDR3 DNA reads TGTGCCAGCAACCAGGCCAAAAACACTCAGTACTTC.